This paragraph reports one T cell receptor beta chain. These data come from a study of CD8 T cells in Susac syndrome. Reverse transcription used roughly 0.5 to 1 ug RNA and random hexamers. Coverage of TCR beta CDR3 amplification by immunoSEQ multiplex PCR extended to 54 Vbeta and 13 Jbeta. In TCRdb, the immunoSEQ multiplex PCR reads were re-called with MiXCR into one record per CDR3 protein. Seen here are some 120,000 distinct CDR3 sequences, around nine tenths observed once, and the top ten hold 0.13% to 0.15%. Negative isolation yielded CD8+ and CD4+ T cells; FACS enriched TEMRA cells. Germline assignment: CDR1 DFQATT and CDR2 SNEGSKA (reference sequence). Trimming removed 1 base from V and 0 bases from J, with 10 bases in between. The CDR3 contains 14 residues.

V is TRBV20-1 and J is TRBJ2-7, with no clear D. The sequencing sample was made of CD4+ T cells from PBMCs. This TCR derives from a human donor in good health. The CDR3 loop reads CSARVYLSSYEQYF. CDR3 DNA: TGCAGTGCTAGAGTTTATCTGAGCTCCTACGAGCAGTACTTC.